One sample yielded the 4 T cell receptor beta chains listed below, sequenced in a study of blood T cell repertoires in COVID-19. Libraries were prepared by immunoSEQ multiplex PCR; TCRdb keeps only in-frame clonotypes and omits some of them. The sample shows 150,000 or so clones, about 93% of them seen only once. Sequenced: peripheral blood. The receptors derive from a woman aged 45 to 65 with acute or convalescent COVID-19.

The CDR3 DNA reads as TGTGCCAGTAGTGCTACGGGGGAGGGGACTAATGAAAAACTGTTTTTT. Translation: CASSATGEGTNEKLFF. The chain links TRBV19 to TRBJ1-4; a weak D match, TRBD1 (5 bases). The ends were cut back, 5 bases at V and 2 bases at J, with 15 bases in the middle. In germline, CDR1 is LNHDA, CDR2 SQIVND (reference sequence). The CDR3 is 16 residues long.

The rearrangement uses TRBV6-4 and TRBJ2-5; the D is unclear. In germline, CDR1 is MRHNA, CDR2 SNTAGT. CDR3 length equals 16 residues. Trimming took off 0 bases at V and 0 bases at J, with 11 bases between the two ends. The CDR3 DNA reads TGTGCCAGCAGTGACTCGTTTCGTCAGTACCAAGAGACCCAGTACTTC. Translating gives CASSDSFRQYQETQYF.

The chain recombines TRBV7-8 with TRBJ2-7; D uncertain. V shed 4 bases and J shed 6 bases, with 7 bases lying between them. This CDR3 is built from 11 residues. Germline-derived CDR1 and CDR2 are SGHVS and FQNEAQ. CDR3 amino acids: CASSSTVEQYF. The CDR3 nucleotides read TGTGCCAGCAGCTCAACAGTCGAGCAGTACTTC.

This clone was seen just once. The chain recombines TRBV9 with TRBJ1-2; TRBD1 matches at 8 bases. Losses at the gene ends were 3 bases for V and 7 bases for J; bases not matched to a gene: 8. CDR1 is SGDLS and CDR2 is YYNGEE in the germline V gene. There are 14 residues in the CDR3. The chain's CDR3 is CASSESGGAVGYTF. In nucleotides, the CDR3 is TGTGCCAGCAGCGAATCAGGGGGCGCGGTTGGCTACACCTTC.